The rows below give T cell receptor beta chains drawn from one sample of a study of T cells in Graves' hyperthyroidism and ophthalmopathy. TCRdb re-analysed the multiplex PCR reads in MiXCR, keeping a single row per CDR3 protein. The sample yields under 350,000 distinct CDR3 sequences, over 20% seen once. Source material: blood. These TCRs come from a woman between 45 and 60 years old with Graves' hyperthyroidism. CDR3s include the opening cysteine and the closing phenylalanine or tryptophan. A D gene is named only where the DNA matches it firmly. The size field is filled for only some rows; it gives once, few, many or a size class.

J gene: TRBJ2-7
D gene: -
clone size: few
V gene: TRBV19
CDR3 DNA: TGTGCCAGTAGTATAATCAGCGGGACATTGGCCTACGAGCAGTACTTC
CDR3 protein: CASSIISGTLAYEQYF

J gene: TRBJ2-7
D gene: -
clone size: many
V gene: TRBV27
CDR3 DNA: TGTGCCAGCAGTCCCCCCGGTAGGGCCCTGATCGACGAGCAGTACTTC
CDR3 protein: CASSPPGRALIDEQYF

J gene: TRBJ2-1
D gene: -
clone size: -
V gene: TRBV19
CDR3 DNA: TGTGCCAGCAGTAAGACCCTCTCCTACAATGAGCAGTTCTTC
CDR3 protein: CASSKTLSYNEQFF

J gene: TRBJ2-7
D gene: TRBD1
clone size: -
V gene: TRBV5-5
CDR3 DNA: TGTGCCAGCAGTCCGGGACAGGCAACCTACGAGCAGTACTTC
CDR3 protein: CASSPGQATYEQYF

J gene: TRBJ1-2
D gene: TRBD1
clone size: many
V gene: TRBV5-1
CDR3 DNA: TGCGCCAGCAGGGACGGGACAGCTTATGGCTACACCTTC
CDR3 protein: CASRDGTAYGYTF

J gene: TRBJ1-5
D gene: -
clone size: many
V gene: TRBV6-1
CDR3 DNA: TGTGCCAGCAGTCCTCGGGGACGGCCGGAATCGAATCAGCCCCAGCATTTT
CDR3 protein: CASSPRGRPESNQPQHF

J gene: TRBJ2-2
D gene: TRBD2
clone size: many
V gene: TRBV11-2
CDR3 DNA: TGTGCCAGCAGGTCACTAGCGGGAGGTAACACCGGGGAGCTGTTTTTT
CDR3 protein: CASRSLAGGNTGELFF

J gene: TRBJ1-5
D gene: -
clone size: -
V gene: TRBV15
CDR3 DNA: TGTGCCACCAGCAGAGAAGGGGTTAGTGGCAATCAGCCCCAGCATTTT
CDR3 protein: CATSREGVSGNQPQHF

J gene: TRBJ2-2
D gene: -
clone size: many
V gene: TRBV5-1
CDR3 DNA: TGCGCCAGCAGCTTGGCCGTCGGCGGGACCGGGGAGCTGTTTTTT
CDR3 protein: CASSLAVGGTGELFF

J gene: TRBJ2-5
D gene: -
clone size: -
V gene: TRBV28
CDR3 DNA: TGTGCCAGCAGTCCCTATGCCCCAGGGGCAAAAGAGACCCAGTACTTC
CDR3 protein: CASSPYAPGAKETQYF

J gene: TRBJ1-2
D gene: -
clone size: many
V gene: TRBV29-1
CDR3 DNA: TGCAGCGCCGCCTGGGGCTATCATGGCTACACCTTC
CDR3 protein: CSAAWGYHGYTF

J gene: TRBJ2-2
D gene: -
clone size: few
V gene: TRBV12-3/TRBV12-4
CDR3 DNA: TGTGCCAGCAGCCCCTCCGGGGGAAACACCGGGGAGCTGTTTTTT
CDR3 protein: CASSPSGGNTGELFF

J gene: TRBJ1-5
D gene: -
clone size: -
V gene: TRBV10-3
CDR3 DNA: TGTGCCATCAGTGAAGCCCCTAGCAATCAGCCCCAGCATTTT
CDR3 protein: CAISEAPSNQPQHF

J gene: TRBJ2-1
D gene: TRBD2
clone size: -
V gene: TRBV5-1
CDR3 DNA: TGCGTCAGCAGTCTCAGCGGGAAGATCAATGAGCAGTTCTTC
CDR3 protein: CVSSLSGKINEQFF

J gene: TRBJ2-1
D gene: -
clone size: many
V gene: TRBV28
CDR3 DNA: TGTGCCAGCAGTTTGCATACCGGGACACCGGCTTACAATGAGCAGTTCTTC
CDR3 protein: CASSLHTGTPAYNEQFF

J gene: TRBJ1-2
D gene: TRBD1
clone size: few
V gene: TRBV5-1
CDR3 DNA: TGCGCCAGCAGCACCGGACAGGGGACCTTCTATGGCTACACCTTC
CDR3 protein: CASSTGQGTFYGYTF

J gene: TRBJ2-7
D gene: -
clone size: -
V gene: TRBV5-4
CDR3 DNA: TGTGCCAGCAGCTTGGATGGTCTAGCCAGCAGCTCTTCCTACGAGCAGTACTTC
CDR3 protein: CASSLDGLASSSSYEQYF

J gene: TRBJ2-2
D gene: TRBD1
clone size: many
V gene: TRBV6-1
CDR3 DNA: TGTGCCAGCAGTGAAGCGACGGGACAGGCCTCGAACACCGGGGAGCTGTTTTTT
CDR3 protein: CASSEATGQASNTGELFF

J gene: TRBJ1-3
D gene: -
clone size: many
V gene: TRBV12-3/TRBV12-4
CDR3 DNA: TGTGCCAGCAGTTTGGGCAGGGTATCTGGAAACACCATATATTTT
CDR3 protein: CASSLGRVSGNTIYF